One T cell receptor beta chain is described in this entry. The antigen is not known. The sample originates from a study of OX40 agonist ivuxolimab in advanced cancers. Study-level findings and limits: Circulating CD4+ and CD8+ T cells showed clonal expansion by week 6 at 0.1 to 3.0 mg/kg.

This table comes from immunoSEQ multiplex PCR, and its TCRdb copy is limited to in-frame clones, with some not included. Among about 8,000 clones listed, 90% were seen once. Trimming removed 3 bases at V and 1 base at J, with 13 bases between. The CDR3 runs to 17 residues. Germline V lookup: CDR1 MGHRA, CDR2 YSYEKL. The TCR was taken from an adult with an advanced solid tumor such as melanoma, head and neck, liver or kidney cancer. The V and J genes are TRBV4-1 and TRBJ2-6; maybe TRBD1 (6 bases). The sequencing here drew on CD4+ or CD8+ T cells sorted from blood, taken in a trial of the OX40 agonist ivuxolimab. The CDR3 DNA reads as TGCGCCAGCAGCCATCCGGTGAGGGGGTCTGGGGCCAACGTCCTGACTTTC. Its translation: CASSHPVRGSGANVLTF.